This note documents a single T cell receptor (beta chain) sequence. Vbeta (60) and Jbeta (13) primers were used in the PCR. The protocol was immunoSEQ multiplex PCR, while the TCRdb copy is restricted to in-frame clones and leaves out a portion. Recorded for this sample: fewer than 85,000 clones. J gave up 1 base and V 4 bases, and 6 bases lay outside the gene matches. Germline CDR1 reads SGHAT; CDR2 reads FQNNGV. The CDR3 is 16 amino acids. The sample belongs to a study of cytomegalovirus exposure and HLA in healthy donors. The receptor's source is a woman in her thirties or forties in good health and CMV-seropositive. This chain joins TRBV11-2 and TRBJ2-1, with TRBD2 matching 8 bases. Sequencing input: PBMCs. The CDR3 DNA is TGTGCCAGCAGCTATAGCGGGACCAGTTCCTACAATGAGCAGTTCTTC. This gives the protein CASSYSGTSSYNEQFF.